This TCR beta chain is drawn from a study of blood T cells in healthy people across ages. A J-beta primer mix and a sample-barcoded 5' primer were used in a second PCR of about 7 to 12 cycles. TCRdb re-analysed the 5' RACE reads in MiXCR, keeping a single row per CDR3 protein. The sample records around 1,500,000 distinct CDR3 sequences, under 30% being singletons. General study points: Relative to aged donors, long-lived donors carried more naive CD4+ cells and displayed higher diversity.

With respect to this clonotype: The antigen remains undetermined. The junction differs from germline at one of its ends, possibly a read error.

Germline values: CDR1 MNHEY, CDR2 SMNVEV (reference sequence). This CDR3 comprises 19 residues. This chain connects TRBV27 to TRBJ1-2; 10 positions match TRBD1. The clonotype originates from a woman aged 25 to 39 in good health. The source material was blood. The CDR3 DNA follows: TGTGCCAACAGTTCCTTCCTATCAGACAGGGGGCGGAAAAACTATGGCTACACCTTC. Encoded protein: CANSSFLSDRGRKNYGYTF.